The 5 T cell receptor beta chains reported below all come from one sample, sequenced in a study of blood T cell repertoires in COVID-19. Sequenced by immunoSEQ multiplex PCR; TCRdb stores in-frame clones only, minus some. The table lists some 250,000 clones, roughly 88% of them singletons, with approximately 1.9% in the top ten. Sequenced input: PBMCs or T cells enriched from blood (not recorded which). The source of these receptors is a woman aged 50 to 65 who had recovered from COVID-19.

The chain carries TRBV15 and TRBJ1-2; D gene uncertain. Germline V lookup: CDR1 LNHNV, CDR2 YYDKDF (reference sequence). The CDR3 has 12 amino acids. V was cut by 2 bases and J by 8 bases, with 9 bases left in between. The CDR3 nucleotides are TGTGCCACCAGCAGACCTACGAGGGGCTACACCTTC. Amino acids: CATSRPTRGYTF.

The chain is built from TRBV7-8 and TRBJ2-7; D not resolved. The V and J ends lost 0 bases and 5 bases respectively, with 11 bases between them. The CDR3 consists of 14 residues. Germline CDR1 SGHVS, CDR2 FQNEAQ. CDR3 residues: CASSLAWASDEQYF. As DNA, the CDR3 is TGTGCCAGCAGCTTAGCTTGGGCGTCCGACGAGCAGTACTTC.

The chain uses TRBV5-4 and TRBJ1-3, with 7 bases that match TRBD1. V lost 2 bases, J lost 2 bases, and 1 base stayed unmatched. The length of the CDR3 is 14 residues. Germline V gene lookup returns CDR1 SGHNT and CDR2 YYREEE (reference sequence). This CDR3 reads CASSLDRAGNTIYF. In DNA, the CDR3 is TGTGCCAGCAGCTTAGACAGGGCTGGAAACACCATATATTTT.

The gene calls are TRBV4-2 and TRBJ2-7; 9 bases match TRBD2. This CDR3 is 16 amino acids long. Germline V lookup: CDR1 LGHNA, CDR2 YNFKEQ. The V segment lost 0 bases and the J segment 3 bases; nucleotides outside the gene matches: 6. In nucleotides, the CDR3 is TGTGCCAGCAGCCAAGATGTCGCGGGAGGGCGCTACGAGCAGTACTTC. It specifies CASSQDVAGGRYEQYF.

The V and J genes are TRBV2 and TRBJ2-7; D possibly corresponds to TRBD2 (5 bases). Between the trimmed V and J ends, which lost 4 bases and 2 bases, there was a span of 9 bases. Germline loops: CDR1 SNHLY, CDR2 FYNNEI. This CDR3 has 13 amino acids. CDR3 nucleotides: TGTGCCAGCAGTGGGAAGCGGACCTACGAGCAGTACTTC. The encoded protein is CASSGKRTYEQYF.